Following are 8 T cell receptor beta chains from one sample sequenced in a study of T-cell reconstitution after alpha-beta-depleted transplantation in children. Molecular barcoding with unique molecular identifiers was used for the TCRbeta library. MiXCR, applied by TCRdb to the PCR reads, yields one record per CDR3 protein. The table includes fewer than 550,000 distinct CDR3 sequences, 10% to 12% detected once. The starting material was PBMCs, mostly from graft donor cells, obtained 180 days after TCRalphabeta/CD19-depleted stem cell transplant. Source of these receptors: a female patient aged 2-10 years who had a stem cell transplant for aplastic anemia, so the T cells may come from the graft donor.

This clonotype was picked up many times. The CDR3 DNA reads as TGTGCCAGCAGTTTATGGGCGGCGGGGCCCTACGAGCAGTACTTC. Residues: CASSLWAAGPYEQYF. The genes are TRBV28 and TRBJ2-7, with D tentatively TRBD2 (6 bases). V was cut by 0 bases and J by 2 bases, with 11 bases left in between. Germline V gene sequence: CDR1 MDHEN, CDR2 SYDVKM. The CDR3 extends over 15 amino acids.

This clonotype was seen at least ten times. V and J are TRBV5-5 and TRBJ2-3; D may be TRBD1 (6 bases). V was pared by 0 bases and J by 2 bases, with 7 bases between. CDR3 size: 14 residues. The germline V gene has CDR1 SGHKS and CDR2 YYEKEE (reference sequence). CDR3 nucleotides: TGTGCCAGCAGCTTGGGGACAGTCACAGATACGCAGTATTTT. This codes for CASSLGTVTDTQYF.

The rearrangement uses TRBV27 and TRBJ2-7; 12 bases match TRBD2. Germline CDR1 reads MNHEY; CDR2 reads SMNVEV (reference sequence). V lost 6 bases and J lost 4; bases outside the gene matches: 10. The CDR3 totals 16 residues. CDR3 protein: CASRPGTSGRWYEQYV. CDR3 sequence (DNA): TGTGCCAGCAGACCCGGGACTAGCGGGCGCTGGTACGAGCAGTACGTC.

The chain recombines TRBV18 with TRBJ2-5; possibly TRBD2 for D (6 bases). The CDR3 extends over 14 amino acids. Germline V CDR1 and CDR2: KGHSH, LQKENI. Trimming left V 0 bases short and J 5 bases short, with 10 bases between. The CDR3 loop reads CASSPPAGRETQYF. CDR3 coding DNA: TGTGCCAGCTCACCACCCGCAGGGAGGGAGACCCAGTACTTC.

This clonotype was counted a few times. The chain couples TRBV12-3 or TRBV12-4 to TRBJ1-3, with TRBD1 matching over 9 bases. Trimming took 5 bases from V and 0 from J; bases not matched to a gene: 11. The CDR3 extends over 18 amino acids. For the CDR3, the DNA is TGTGCCAGCAGTGTTCTTCCGGGACAGGGAAGCTCTGGAAACACCATATATTTT. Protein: CASSVLPGQGSSGNTIYF.

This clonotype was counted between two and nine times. CDR3 region: CASYQGVGEKLFF. The CDR3 DNA sequence: TGTGCCAGCTACCAGGGCGTTGGGGAAAAACTGTTTTTT. The chain links TRBV28 to TRBJ1-4; tentative D call: TRBD1 (5 bases). Trimming shortened V by 8 bases and J by 8 bases, and 15 bases separated the two germline ends. CDR3 length: 13 amino acids. Germline values: CDR1 MDHEN, CDR2 SYDVKM.

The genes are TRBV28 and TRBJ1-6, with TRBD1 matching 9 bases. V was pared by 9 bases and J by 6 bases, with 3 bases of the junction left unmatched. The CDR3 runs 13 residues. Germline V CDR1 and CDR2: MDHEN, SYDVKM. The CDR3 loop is CASHRGRNSPLHF. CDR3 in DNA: TGTGCCAGTCACAGGGGGCGTAATTCACCCCTCCACTTT.

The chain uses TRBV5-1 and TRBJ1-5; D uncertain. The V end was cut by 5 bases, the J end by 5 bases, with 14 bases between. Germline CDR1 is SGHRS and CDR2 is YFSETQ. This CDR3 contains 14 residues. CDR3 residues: CASSPEGPDQPQHF. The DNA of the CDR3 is TGCGCCAGCAGTCCCGAAGGCCCCGATCAGCCCCAGCATTTT. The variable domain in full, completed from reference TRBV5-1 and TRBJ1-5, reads KAGVTQTPRYLIKTRGQQVTLSCSPISGHRSVSWYQQTPGQGLQFLFEYFSETQRNKGNFPGRFSGRQFSNSRSEMNVSTLELGDSALYLCASSPEGPDQPQHFGDGTRLSIL.